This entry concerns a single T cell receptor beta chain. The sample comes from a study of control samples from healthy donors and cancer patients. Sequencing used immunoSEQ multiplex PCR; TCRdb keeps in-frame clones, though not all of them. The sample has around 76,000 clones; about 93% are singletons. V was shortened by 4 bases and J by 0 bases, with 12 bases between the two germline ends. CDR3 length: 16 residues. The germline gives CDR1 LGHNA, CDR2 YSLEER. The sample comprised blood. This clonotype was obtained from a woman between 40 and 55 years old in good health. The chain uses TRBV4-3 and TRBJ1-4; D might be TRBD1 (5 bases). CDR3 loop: CASSLTDLATNEKLFF. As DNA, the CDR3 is TGCGCCAGCAGCCTGACAGATCTTGCAACTAATGAAAAACTGTTTTTT.